This TCR beta chain was observed in a study of blood T cell repertoires in COVID-19. Study in general: Italy, Spain and the United States were the sources of the convalescent and acute COVID-19 samples. In each case, the material was cDNA or gDNA derived from T cells, B-cell-depleted T cells, or PBMCs.

Germline V gives CDR1 MNHEY, CDR2 SMNVEV (reference sequence). The CDR3 has 16 amino acids. Only in-frame clones appear in the TCRdb table, and some are missing; sequencing was by immunoSEQ multiplex PCR. The data contain 200,000 to 250,000 clones, roughly 84% of them seen just once; the ten biggest clones take up 10% to 13%. Seattle patient enrollment occurred during active infection, with longitudinal follow-up thereafter. Concerning this clone: A read error may produce the germline difference seen at one junction end. The same CDR3 also results from other DNA sequences found in this sample.

Sample: peripheral blood. The chain joins TRBV27 to TRBJ1-6, with 12 bases lining up with TRBD1. This TCR was sampled from an elderly woman with COVID-19, enrolled during active disease. The CDR3 is CASSFLRDRGLTPLHF. The CDR3 nucleotides are TGTGCTAGCAGTTTCCTTCGGGACAGGGGGCTTACACCCCTCCACTTT.